Below, one T cell receptor beta chain is given with its context. These data originate in a study of shared clonotypes between healthy human individuals. Source study methods: Junction-only immunoSEQ data arrived without quality scores, meaning filtering differed. This table comes from immunoSEQ multiplex PCR, and its TCRdb copy is limited to in-frame clones, with some not included. That table gives V, J and clone size, and the DNA gave D and trimming. Of millions of clones in the sample, 80% to 95% were seen once. The CDR3 sequence is 14 residues long. V shed 6 bases and J shed 4 bases, with 13 bases lying between them. CDR1 MNHNY and CDR2 SVGAGI come from the germline V gene (reference sequence).

The sequence was obtained from a man younger than 35 in good health. Some clones in this sample may be carry-over from other donors' samples. The material sequenced was naive CD4+ T cells from PBMCs. Subset indicated: CD45RA+ positively selected. The chain has TRBV6-6 and TRBJ2-1; the D gene is possibly TRBD1 (5 bases). The CDR3, as DNA: TGTGCCAGCAGCACAGGACGGAGATACAATGAGCAGTTCTTC. Its translation: CASSTGRRYNEQFF.